Described below is a single TCR beta chain sequence and its context. CDR1 and CDR2 from the germline V gene are LGHNA and YSLEER. V was trimmed by 5 bases and J by 0 bases, leaving 10 bases between them. CDR3 length equals 15 residues. This sample stems from a study of T cell changes during pregnancy in multiple sclerosis. Repertoires were generated with immunoSEQ multiplex PCR, while TCRdb's copy carries only in-frame clones and drops some. The sample gives 60,000 or so clones, 80% to 90% of which show up once; roughly 2.7% is in the top ten. This clonotype was obtained from a female donor with multiple sclerosis, enrolled in a pregnancy study. The specimen comprised peripheral blood, sampled in the first trimester of pregnancy. The chain is built from TRBV4-3 and TRBJ2-2; D is perhaps TRBD1 (6 bases). The CDR3 nucleotides read TGCGCCAGCAGCTTCCGGACAGCGAACACCGGGGAGCTGTTTTTT. Translated: CASSFRTANTGELFF.